These 24 T cell receptor beta chains originate from one sample sequenced in a study of beta chain features in type 1 diabetes. Expressed TCRB transcripts were sequenced because the entire RNA isolate underwent reverse transcription. The table came from immunoSEQ multiplex PCR; TCRdb's copy has only in-frame clones and leaves some out. The sample lists 120,000 to 150,000 clones, 6.9% occurring once. The source material was central memory CD4+ T cells from blood. These receptors all stem from a woman aged 25 to 39 in good health.

V is TRBV19 and J is TRBJ2-1, with D perhaps matching TRBD2 (7 bases). V lost 5 bases to trimming and J lost 8 bases, with 16 bases between them. Germline V CDR1 and CDR2: LNHDA, SQIVND (reference sequence). The CDR3 is 14 residues long. CDR3 sequence (DNA): TGTGCCAGTAGTCCTCGGCAGGGGAGGGATGAGCAGTTCTTC. Protein sequence: CASSPRQGRDEQFF.

CDR3 sequence: CASRWGRASGSQETQYF. CDR3 DNA: TGTGCCAGCCGTTGGGGGCGGGCTAGCGGTTCCCAAGAGACCCAGTACTTC. This chain uses TRBV10-3 with TRBJ2-5; TRBD2 might be the D (7 bases). The ends were cut back, 10 bases at V and 1 base at J, with 25 bases in the middle. The CDR3 consists of 17 residues. Germline V gene sequence: CDR1 ENHRY, CDR2 SYGVKD.

In its sample, this clone was seen a few times. V is TRBV28 and J is TRBJ2-7; 7 bases fit TRBD1. The CDR3 totals 15 residues. The V and J ends lost 5 bases and 4 bases, in that order; junction bases with no gene match: 11. In germline, CDR1 is MDHEN, CDR2 SYDVKM. DNA for the CDR3: TGTGCCAGCAGTCCCTGGGGGACAGCCCAATACGAGCAGTACTTC. Translating gives CASSPWGTAQYEQYF.

The rearrangement links TRBV7-9 to TRBJ2-5, with TRBD2 matching over 11 bases. The CDR3 is 14 residues long. V lost 4 bases and J lost 5; bases outside the gene matches: 3. Germline CDR1 and CDR2: SEHNR and FQNEAQ (reference sequence). The CDR3 sequence is CASSSRLAGETQYF. DNA of the CDR3: TGTGCCAGCAGCTCCCGACTAGCGGGGGAGACCCAGTACTTC.

The chain has TRBV4-2 and TRBJ2-1; D perhaps matches TRBD1 (5 bases). The CDR3 is 13 residues long. The V end lost 6 bases, the J end lost 5 bases, and 11 bases lay between the germline ends. Germline loops: CDR1 LGHNA, CDR2 YNFKEQ. Here the CDR3 reads CASRLGRNNEQFF. Written as DNA, the CDR3 is TGTGCCAGCAGGCTGGGGCGGAACAATGAGCAGTTCTTC.

This clone was observed a handful of times. CDR3 residues: CASSFRGNTEAFF. The CDR3 DNA reads as TGTGCCAGCAGTTTCAGGGGGAACACTGAAGCTTTCTTT. The V and J genes are TRBV27 and TRBJ1-1; the D gene is possibly TRBD1 (6 bases). This CDR3 spans 13 amino acids. Per germline, CDR1 MNHEY and CDR2 SMNVEV (reference sequence). Trimming stripped 3 bases from V and 1 base from J, with 6 bases between.

V usage is TRBV7-9 and J usage is TRBJ1-4; TRBD1 might be the D (5 bases). Germline CDR1 and CDR2: SEHNR and FQNEAQ (reference sequence). Trimming shortened V by 0 bases and J by 0 bases, and 14 bases separated the two germline ends. The CDR3 consists of 18 residues. CDR3 DNA: TGTGCCAGCAGCTTAGCGACGGCAGGGATTGCAACTAATGAAAAACTGTTTTTT. It is translated as CASSLATAGIATNEKLFF.

This clone occurred a few times. The chain joins TRBV7-9 to TRBJ2-5, with TRBD1 matching 8 bases. The V gene's germline CDR1 is SEHNR and CDR2 FQNEAQ (reference sequence). The CDR3 is made up of 15 amino acids. J lost 2 bases, V lost 5 bases, and 7 bases had no gene match. The CDR3 bases are TGTGCCAGCAGCGCAGTCGACAGGGGTCAAGAGACCCAGTACTTC. Protein: CASSAVDRGQETQYF.

The rearrangement uses TRBV6-5 and TRBJ2-7, with 9 positions matching TRBD1. The CDR3 covers 15 residues. Per germline, CDR1 MNHEY and CDR2 SVGAGI. V was clipped by 6 bases and J by 6 bases; unmatched bases: 12. CDR3 amino acids: CASRRRDRALGEQYF. CDR3 nucleotides: TGTGCCAGCAGGCGACGGGACAGGGCCTTGGGCGAGCAGTACTTC.

The rearrangement links TRBV1 to TRBJ1-2; the table gives TRBD1 as D, unverified against the DNA. TRBV1 is a pseudogene. The CDR3 runs 15 residues. The CDR3 is CTSSQPEETAYGYTF. Here the CDR3 DNA reads TGCACCAGCAGCCAACCCGAGGAGACAGCCTATGGCTACACCTTC.

This clone turned up a few times. Germline is not matched at one junction end, which may reflect a read error. The gene calls are TRBV7-7 and TRBJ2-3, with D possibly being TRBD1 (6 bases). The CDR3 loop spans 15 amino acids. Germline V gene sequence: CDR1 SSHAT, CDR2 FNYEAQ (reference sequence). The CDR3 sequence: CASSLGQSSTDTQYF. CDR3 DNA: TGTGCTAGCAGCCTCGGACAGTCTAGCACAGATACGCAGTATTTT.

This clone has just a few counts. V is TRBV7-9 and J is TRBJ1-4; D is unresolved. The V end was cut by 8 bases, the J end by 6 bases, with 16 bases between. The CDR3 spans 14 residues. Germline V lookup: CDR1 SEHNR, CDR2 FQNEAQ (reference sequence). In DNA form, the CDR3 reads TGTGCCAGCCGTCGGGAGGCCGGGTATGAAAAACTGTTTTTT. This gives the protein CASRREAGYEKLFF.

Only a few counts were recorded for this clone. The V gene is TRBV30, the J gene TRBJ2-7, with TRBD2 matching over 9 bases. The CDR3 length is 17 residues. Germline V gene data show CDR1 as GTSNPN and CDR2 as SVGIG (reference sequence). V lost 2 bases, J lost 2 bases, and 13 bases stayed unmatched. The CDR3 here is CAWSQGSGLANTYEQYF. CDR3 bases: TGTGCCTGGAGTCAGGGGTCCGGACTAGCGAATACCTACGAGCAGTACTTC.

This clone has ten or more counts. This CDR3 is also generated by other DNA sequences in the sample. The CDR3 nucleotides read TGTGCCAGCTCACCAACTAGCGGGAGCACAGATACGCAGTATTTT. It is translated as CASSPTSGSTDTQYF. The chain uses TRBV18 and TRBJ2-3; 9 bases align to TRBD2. The CDR3 is 15 residues long. V shed 2 bases and J 0 bases; nucleotides not matched to a gene: 0. From germline, CDR1 is KGHSH and CDR2 LQKENI.

The chain combines TRBV27 with TRBJ1-2, with 7 bases that match TRBD1. From germline, CDR1 is MNHEY and CDR2 SMNVEV (reference sequence). With V trimmed by 6 bases and J by 1 base, 17 bases remained unmatched. The CDR3 covers 18 residues. The CDR3 DNA follows: TGTGCCAGCAGAGTACCACCGGGACAGCCTGGAGATAACTATGGCTACACCTTC. The encoded protein is CASRVPPGQPGDNYGYTF.

V usage is TRBV5-4 and J usage is TRBJ1-2; 7 nucleotides match TRBD1. Trimming took 4 bases from V and 8 from J; bases not matched to a gene: 14. The germline gives CDR1 SGHNT, CDR2 YYREEE (reference sequence). The CDR3 runs 15 residues. The CDR3: CASSLNRGAGGGYTF. CDR3 coding DNA: TGTGCCAGCAGCCTAAACCGCGGGGCAGGGGGAGGCTACACCTTC.

As to this clone: The sample holds other DNA sequences that translate to the same CDR3. This chain links TRBV10-3 with TRBJ1-1, with D possibly being TRBD1 (6 bases). The V end was cut by 10 bases, the J end by 2 bases, with 14 bases between. In germline, CDR1 is ENHRY, CDR2 SYGVKD. The CDR3 is 13 residues long. CDR3 in amino acids: CATIGQQNTEAFF. CDR3 nucleotide sequence: TGTGCCACCATCGGACAGCAAAACACTGAAGCTTTCTTT.

The chain links TRBV6-5 to TRBJ2-7; 7 positions agree with TRBD1. Trimming at V came to 6 bases and at J to 4 bases, leaving 12 bases not matched to a gene. The CDR3 runs 15 residues. Germline V gives CDR1 MNHEY, CDR2 SVGAGI. The CDR3 sequence is CASSSDRVGNYEQYF. CDR3 nucleotide sequence: TGTGCCAGCAGCTCCGACAGGGTGGGGAATTACGAGCAGTACTTC.

The chain combines TRBV27 with TRBJ2-7; TRBD1 agrees at 9 bases. Germline values: CDR1 MNHEY, CDR2 SMNVEV (reference sequence). The V segment lost 6 bases and the J segment 0 bases; nucleotides outside the gene matches: 0. The CDR3 has 13 residues. In nucleotides, the CDR3 is TGTGCCAGCAGGGACAGGGGCTCCTACGAGCAGTACTTC. Translated: CASRDRGSYEQYF.

This rearrangement joins TRBV5-1 to TRBJ2-7; D perhaps matches TRBD1 (6 bases). V was cut by 4 bases and J by 11 bases, with 16 bases left in between. Germline loops: CDR1 SGHRS, CDR2 YFSETQ. The CDR3 length is 12 residues. CDR3 in amino acids: CASSASGGAKYF. DNA for the CDR3: TGCGCCAGCAGCGCGAGTGGGGGCGCGAAGTACTTC.

This clone was detected a few times. V usage is TRBV18 and J usage is TRBJ2-4; TRBD1 agrees at 9 bases. Germline CDR1 is KGHSH and CDR2 is LQKENI. This CDR3 has 16 residues. J lost 2 bases, V lost 3 bases, and 5 bases had no gene match. The CDR3 loop reads CASSPGQGTSKNIQYF. CDR3 coding DNA: TGTGCCAGCTCACCGGGACAGGGCACCTCCAAAAACATTCAGTACTTC.

This clone was seen more than once but under ten times. J is TRBJ1-4 and V is TRBV25-1; 9 positions match TRBD1. CDR1 MGHDK and CDR2 SYGVNS come from the germline V gene. There are 17 residues in the CDR3. V lost 7 bases, J lost 0 bases, and 9 bases stayed unmatched. Written as DNA, the CDR3 is TGTGCCAGCACCCGAGGGGGACAGGGCGCAACTAATGAAAAACTGTTTTTT. Translation: CASTRGGQGATNEKLFF. Filled out from reference TRBV25-1 and TRBJ1-4, the complete variable domain reads EADIYQTPRYLVIGTGKKITLECSQTMGHDKMYWYQQDPGMELHLIHYSYGVNSTEKGDLSSESTVSRIRTEHFPLTLESARPSHTSQYLCASTRGGQGATNEKLFFGSGTQLSVL.

The chain couples TRBV5-6 to TRBJ2-7; 11 bases match TRBD1. Germline CDR1 and CDR2: SGHDT and YYEEEE. The CDR3 sequence is 16 residues long. V trimming: 0 bases; J trimming: 7 bases; junction bases outside the gene matches: 9. CDR3 DNA: TGTGCCAGCAGCTTGGAACCGGGACAGGGGGGTTGGGAGCAGTACTTC. It encodes CASSLEPGQGGWEQYF. The whole variable domain, filled in from reference TRBV5-6 and TRBJ2-7, reads DAGVTQSPTHLIKTRGQQVTLRCSPKSGHDTVSWYQQALGQGPQFIFQYYEEEERQRGNFPDRFSGHQFPNYSSELNVNALLLGDSALYLCASSLEPGQGGWEQYFGPGTRLTVT.

V and J are TRBV7-2 and TRBJ2-7; 10 nucleotides line up with TRBD2. The germline CDR1 and CDR2 sequences are SGHTA and FQGNSA. This CDR3 has 13 residues. After removal of 5 bases from V and 7 bases from J, the junction contained 5 bases not matched to a gene. In nucleotides, the CDR3 is TGTGCCAGCAGCCGTGGACTAGCGGAGGAGCAGTACTTC. It specifies CASSRGLAEEQYF. The entire variable domain, with the rest obtained from reference TRBV7-2 and TRBJ2-7, is as follows: GAGVSQSPSNKVTEKGKDVELRCDPISGHTALYWYRQSLGQGLEFLIYFQGNSAPDKSGLPSDRFSAERTGGSVSTLTIQRTQQEDSAVYLCASSRGLAEEQYFGPGTRLTVT.